The rows below give T cell receptor beta chains drawn from one sample of a study of blood T cell repertoires in COVID-19. Assay: immunoSEQ multiplex PCR; the TCRdb copy retains only in-frame clones and omits some. The data show about 250,000 clones, 88% seen once. The material sequenced was peripheral blood. Receptors originate from a man aged 80 or over with acute or convalescent COVID-19. The CDR3 runs from the conserved cysteine through the conserved F or W. D genes are given only for firm matches. Clone sizes are given selectively: once, few, many, or a class where the clone is expanded.

J	D	V	size	DNA	CDR3
TRBJ2-1	-	TRBV2	-	TGTGCCAGCACCGGACAGTACAATGAGCAGTTCTTC	CASTGQYNEQFF
TRBJ1-6	-	TRBV11-2	-	TGTGCCAGCAGCCCGCGGGCCTACGGTTTTAGTTCACCCCTCCACTTT	CASSPRAYGFSSPLHF
TRBJ1-5	-	TRBV6-1	few	TGTGCCAGCAGTGATTTCGGACTGCCCCAGCATTTT	CASSDFGLPQHF
TRBJ2-3	TRBD1	TRBV7-6	-	TGTGCCAGCAGAGCACAACCGGGACAGGGAATAGATACGCAGTATTTT	CASRAQPGQGIDTQYF
TRBJ1-2	TRBD1	TRBV7-2	-	TGTGCCAGCAGCTTATTAGCAGGACAGGGAATTTATGGCTACACCTTC	CASSLLAGQGIYGYTF
TRBJ1-2	-	TRBV16	once	TGTGCCAGCAGCCAATCTCCTTCGGTTGTAAACTATGGCTACACCTTC	CASSQSPSVVNYGYTF
TRBJ1-5	-	TRBV24-1	-	TGTGCCACCAGTGATCCGGGACACACAGGCACTCAGCCCCAGCATTTT	CATSDPGHTGTQPQHF
TRBJ2-1	-	TRBV10-3	once	TGTGCCATCAGTGACCCCGCGATCGTGGGGCAGTACAATGAGCAGTTCTTC	CAISDPAIVGQYNEQFF
TRBJ1-4	TRBD1	TRBV6-5	-	TGTGCCAGCTACGACAGGGGGCAGGCTAATGAAAAACTGTTTTTT	CASYDRGQANEKLFF
TRBJ2-2	-	TRBV29-1	-	TGCAGCGTTGAGTATGGCGGGTATAACACCGGGGAGCTGTTTTTT	CSVEYGGYNTGELFF
TRBJ2-7	-	TRBV7-2	-	TGTGCCAGCAGCTTACGCTCCTACGAGCAGTACTTC	CASSLRSYEQYF
TRBJ2-7	TRBD1	TRBV6-6	-	TGTGCCAGCAGCGGACTCGGCAGGGGGTCGTACGAGCAGTACTTC	CASSGLGRGSYEQYF
TRBJ2-3	TRBD2	TRBV7-2	-	TGTGCCAGCAGCTTGACTAGCGGGGGGTCAGTAGATACGCAGTATTTT	CASSLTSGGSVDTQYF
TRBJ2-2	TRBD1	TRBV5-1	-	TGCGCCAGCAGCCGAATACCTGGGACAGGGGTCACCGGGGAGCTGTTTTTT	CASSRIPGTGVTGELFF
TRBJ1-1	-	TRBV19	few	TGTGCCAGTAGTATTTCAGGGATTAGCACTGAAGCTTTCTTT	CASSISGISTEAFF
TRBJ2-3	-	TRBV9	-	TGTGCCAGCAGCGTATCGACCGTTGGCGGAGGTGGCACAGATACGCAGTATTTT	CASSVSTVGGGGTDTQYF
TRBJ2-5	-	TRBV6-6	-	TGTGCCAGTGGGTACGGGATCCAAGAGACCCAGTACTTC	CASGYGIQETQYF
TRBJ2-7	-	TRBV29-1	-	TGCAGCGTTGCCCCGACTAGTCAATCGCACGAGCAGTACTTC	CSVAPTSQSHEQYF